This T cell receptor beta chain was identified during a study of post-analysis software for immune sequencing data. Whole-study context: Progressive-relapsing, secondary progressive and relapsing-remitting multiple sclerosis were among the disease courses included. Regarding the study as a whole: With TRBV5-6, TRBV5-1 and TRBV20-1 included, 4 to 6 TRBV segments were more frequent in patients than in controls. For normalized Chao1 diversity, multiple sclerosis patients scored significantly lower than controls did.

Unique molecular identifiers featured in each of the TCR beta cDNA libraries. One entry per CDR3 protein, called by TCRdb with MiXCR from the PCR reads. In the table there are some 500,000 distinct CDR3 sequences, approximately 45% of which are singletons. Germline values: CDR1 KGHSH, CDR2 LQKENI. The CDR3 sequence is 14 residues long. V lost 1 base, J lost 4 bases, and 11 bases lay in between. Notes on this clonotype: Its specificity is not known.

The specimen sequenced was blood. The chain joins TRBV18 to TRBJ2-7; D is perhaps TRBD1 (6 bases). This sequence originates from a girl aged 5-17 years with multiple sclerosis. In DNA, the CDR3 is TGTGCCAGCTCACCACTTGACAGGCGGTACGAGCAGTACTTC. It is translated as CASSPLDRRYEQYF. The full variable domain, in which reference TRBV18 and TRBJ2-7 provide the parts outside the CDR3, is NAGVMQNPRHLVRRRGQEARLRCSPMKGHSHVYWYRQLPEEGLKFMVYLQKENIIDESGMPKERFSAEFPKEGPSILRIQQVVRGDSAAYFCASSPLDRRYEQYFGPGTRLTVT.